This T cell receptor beta chain stems from a study of shared clonotypes between healthy human individuals. Assay used: immunoSEQ multiplex PCR; TCRdb lists only in-frame clones, some missing. The data show under 85,000 clones, 62% seen once. There are 13 residues in the CDR3. Per germline, CDR1 KGHSH and CDR2 LQKENI. Trimming took 3 bases from V and 1 from J, leaving 6 bases between them. V usage is TRBV18 and J usage is TRBJ2-5, with D perhaps matching TRBD2 (5 bases). Input material: memory CD8+ T cells sorted from blood. This sample's subset: CD45RO+ cells pooled with CCR7-negative TemRA cells. This clonotype originated in a young man in good health. The CDR3 loop reads CASSPRVQETQYF. The CDR3 DNA is TGTGCCAGCTCACCGCGGGTCCAAGAGACCCAGTACTTC.